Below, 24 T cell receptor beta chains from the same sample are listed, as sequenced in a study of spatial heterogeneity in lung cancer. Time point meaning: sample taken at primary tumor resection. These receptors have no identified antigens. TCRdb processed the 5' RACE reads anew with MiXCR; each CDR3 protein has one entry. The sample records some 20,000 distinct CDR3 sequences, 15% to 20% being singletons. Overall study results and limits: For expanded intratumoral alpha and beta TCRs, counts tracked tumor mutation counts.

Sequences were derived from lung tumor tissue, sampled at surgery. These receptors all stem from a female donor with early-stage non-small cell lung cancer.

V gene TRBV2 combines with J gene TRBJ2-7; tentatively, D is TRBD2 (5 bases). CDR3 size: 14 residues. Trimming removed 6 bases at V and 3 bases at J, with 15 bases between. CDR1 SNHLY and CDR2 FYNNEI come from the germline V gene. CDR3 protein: CASRRAAAGYEQYF. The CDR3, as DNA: TGTGCCAGCAGGAGAGCGGCGGCGGGCTACGAGCAGTACTTC.

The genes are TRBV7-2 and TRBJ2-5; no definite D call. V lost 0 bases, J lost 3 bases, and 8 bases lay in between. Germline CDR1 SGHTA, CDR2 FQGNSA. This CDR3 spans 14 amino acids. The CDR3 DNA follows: TGTGCCAGCAGCTTAGCGGACCGAGAAGAGACCCAGTACTTC. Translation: CASSLADREETQYF.

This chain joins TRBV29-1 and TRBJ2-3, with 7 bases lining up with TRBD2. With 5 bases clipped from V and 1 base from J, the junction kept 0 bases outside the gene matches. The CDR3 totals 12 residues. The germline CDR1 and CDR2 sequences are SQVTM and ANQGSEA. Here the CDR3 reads CSVTSGTDTQYF. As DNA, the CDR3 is TGCAGCGTTACTAGCGGCACAGATACGCAGTATTTT.

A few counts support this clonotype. The CDR3 protein is CSVEGTSDGIQYF. The DNA of the CDR3 is TGCAGCGTTGAAGGGACTAGCGATGGCATTCAGTACTTC. V and J are TRBV29-1 and TRBJ2-4; 9 bases are shared with TRBD2. V dropped 1 base and J dropped 9; count of bases not matched to a gene: 4. Germline CDR1 reads SQVTM; CDR2 reads ANQGSEA. The length of the CDR3 is 13 residues.

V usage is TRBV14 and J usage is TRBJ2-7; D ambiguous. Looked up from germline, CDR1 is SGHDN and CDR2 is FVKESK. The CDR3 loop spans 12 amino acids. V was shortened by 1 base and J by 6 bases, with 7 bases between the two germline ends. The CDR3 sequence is CASSQALAEQYF. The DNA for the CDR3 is TGTGCCAGCAGCCAAGCCCTGGCCGAGCAGTACTTC.

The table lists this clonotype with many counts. This CDR3 reads CASSSHDDTQYF. As DNA, the CDR3 is TGCGCCAGCTCCTCCCATGACGATACGCAGTATTTT. The chain has TRBV4-1 and TRBJ2-3; D uncertain. V lost 8 bases, J lost 6 bases, and 12 bases lay in between. This CDR3 is 12 amino acids long. Per the germline V gene, CDR1 is MGHRA and CDR2 is YSYEKL.

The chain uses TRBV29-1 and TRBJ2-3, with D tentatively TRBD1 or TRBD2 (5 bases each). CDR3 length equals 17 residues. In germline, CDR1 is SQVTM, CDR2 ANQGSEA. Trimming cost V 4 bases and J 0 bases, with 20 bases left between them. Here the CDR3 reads CSVVLREQQESTDTQYF. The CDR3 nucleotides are TGCAGCGTTGTGCTTAGGGAGCAACAGGAAAGCACAGATACGCAGTATTTT.

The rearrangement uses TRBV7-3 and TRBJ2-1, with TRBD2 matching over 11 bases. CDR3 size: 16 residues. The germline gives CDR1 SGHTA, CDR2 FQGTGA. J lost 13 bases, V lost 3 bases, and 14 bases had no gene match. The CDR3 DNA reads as TGTGCCAGCAGCTTCGCAAGGGCCTCTAGCGGGAGGAACCAGTTCTTC. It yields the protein CASSFARASSGRNQFF.

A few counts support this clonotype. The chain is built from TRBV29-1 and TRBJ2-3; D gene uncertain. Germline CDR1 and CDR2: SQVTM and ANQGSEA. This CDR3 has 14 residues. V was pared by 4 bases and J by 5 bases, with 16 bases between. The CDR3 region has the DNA TGCAGCGTTGGAGTGTCAGTAGCTGGAGATACGCAGTATTTT. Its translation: CSVGVSVAGDTQYF.

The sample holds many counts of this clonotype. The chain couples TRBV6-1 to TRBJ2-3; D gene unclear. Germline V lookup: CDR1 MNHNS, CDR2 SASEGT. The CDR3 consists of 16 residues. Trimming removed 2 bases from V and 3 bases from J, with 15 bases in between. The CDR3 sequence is CASSERPNLGTDTQYF. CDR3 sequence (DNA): TGTGCCAGCAGTGAACGCCCGAACCTGGGGACAGATACGCAGTATTTT.

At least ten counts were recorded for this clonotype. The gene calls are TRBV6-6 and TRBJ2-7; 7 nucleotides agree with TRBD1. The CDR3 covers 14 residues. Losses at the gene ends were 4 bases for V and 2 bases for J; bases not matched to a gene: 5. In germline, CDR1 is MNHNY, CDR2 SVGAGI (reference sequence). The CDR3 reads CASSSTGITYEQYF. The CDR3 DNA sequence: TGTGCCAGCAGTTCGACAGGGATCACCTACGAGCAGTACTTC.

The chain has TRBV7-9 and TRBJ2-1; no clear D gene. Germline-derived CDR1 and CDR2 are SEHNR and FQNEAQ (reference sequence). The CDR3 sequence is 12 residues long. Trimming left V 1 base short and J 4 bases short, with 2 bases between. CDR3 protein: CASSLGYNEQFF. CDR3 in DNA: TGTGCCAGCAGCTTAGGTTACAATGAGCAGTTCTTC.

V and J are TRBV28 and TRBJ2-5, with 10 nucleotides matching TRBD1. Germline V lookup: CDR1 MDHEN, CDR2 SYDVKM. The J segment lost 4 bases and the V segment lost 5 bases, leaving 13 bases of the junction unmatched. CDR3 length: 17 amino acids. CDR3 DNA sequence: TGTGCCAGCAGTGATAAGGGACAGGGGTTACCAGGAGAGACCCAGTACTTC. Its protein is CASSDKGQGLPGETQYF.

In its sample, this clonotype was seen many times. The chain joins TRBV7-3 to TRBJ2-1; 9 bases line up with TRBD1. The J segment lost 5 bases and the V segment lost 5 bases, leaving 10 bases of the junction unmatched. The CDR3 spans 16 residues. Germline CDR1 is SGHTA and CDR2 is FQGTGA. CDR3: CASSLQGALINNEQFF. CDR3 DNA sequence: TGTGCCAGCAGCCTACAGGGGGCTCTGATTAACAATGAGCAGTTCTTC.

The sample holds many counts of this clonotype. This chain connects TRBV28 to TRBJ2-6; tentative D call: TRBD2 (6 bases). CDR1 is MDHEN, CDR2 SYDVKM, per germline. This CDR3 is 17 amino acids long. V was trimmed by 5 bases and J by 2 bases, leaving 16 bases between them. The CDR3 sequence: CASSVPWGEPGANVLTF. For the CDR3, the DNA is TGTGCCAGCAGTGTACCCTGGGGGGAGCCTGGGGCCAACGTCCTGACTTTC.

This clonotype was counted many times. For the CDR3, the DNA is TGCGCCAGCAGCTTGGGGGCCGCAGACGAAGAGACCCAGTACTTC. This sequence encodes CASSLGAADEETQYF. The chain uses TRBV5-1 and TRBJ2-5; no firm D call. There are 15 residues in the CDR3. The V and J ends lost 0 bases and 3 bases respectively, with 12 bases between them. Germline values: CDR1 SGHRS, CDR2 YFSETQ.

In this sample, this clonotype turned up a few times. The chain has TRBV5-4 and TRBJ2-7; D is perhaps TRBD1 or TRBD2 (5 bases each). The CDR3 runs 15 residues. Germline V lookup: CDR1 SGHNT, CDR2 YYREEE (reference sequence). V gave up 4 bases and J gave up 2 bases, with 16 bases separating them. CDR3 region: CASSPGSGQTYEQYF. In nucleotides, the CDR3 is TGTGCCAGCAGCCCGGGGTCCGGACAAACCTACGAGCAGTACTTC.

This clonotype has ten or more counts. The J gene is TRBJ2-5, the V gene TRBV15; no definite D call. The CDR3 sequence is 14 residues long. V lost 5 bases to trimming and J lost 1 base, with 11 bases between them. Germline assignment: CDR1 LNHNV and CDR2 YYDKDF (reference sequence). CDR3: CATSGYRFQETQYF. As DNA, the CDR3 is TGTGCCACCAGCGGATACAGATTCCAAGAGACCCAGTACTTC. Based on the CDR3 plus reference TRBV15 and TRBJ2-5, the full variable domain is DAMVIQNPRYQVTQFGKPVTLSCSQTLNHNVMYWYQQKSSQAPKLLFHYYDKDFNNEADTPDNFQSRRPNTSFCFLDIRSPGLGDTAMYLCATSGYRFQETQYFGPGTRLLVL.

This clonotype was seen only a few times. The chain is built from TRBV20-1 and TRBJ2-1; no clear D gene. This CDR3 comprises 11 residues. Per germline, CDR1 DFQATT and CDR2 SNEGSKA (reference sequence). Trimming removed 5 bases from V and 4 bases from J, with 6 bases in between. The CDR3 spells CSAPTYNEQFF. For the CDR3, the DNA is TGCAGTGCTCCCACTTACAATGAGCAGTTCTTC.

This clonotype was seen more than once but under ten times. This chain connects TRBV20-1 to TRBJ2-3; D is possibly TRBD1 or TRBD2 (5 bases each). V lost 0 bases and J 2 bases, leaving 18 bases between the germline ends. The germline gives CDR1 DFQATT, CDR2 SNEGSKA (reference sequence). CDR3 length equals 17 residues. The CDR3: CSAREEGEYSLTDTQYF. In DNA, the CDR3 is TGCAGTGCTAGAGAGGAAGGGGAGTACTCTCTCACAGATACGCAGTATTTT.

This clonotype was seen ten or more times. CDR3 bases: TGTGCCAGCAGCCAAGTTCGCACTACTGGAAACACCATATATTTT. This gives the protein CASSQVRTTGNTIYF. The gene calls are TRBV3-1 and TRBJ1-3; D gene ambiguous. Trimming left V 1 base short and J 2 bases short, with 9 bases between. This CDR3 spans 15 amino acids. In germline, CDR1 is LGHDT, CDR2 YNNKEL (reference sequence).

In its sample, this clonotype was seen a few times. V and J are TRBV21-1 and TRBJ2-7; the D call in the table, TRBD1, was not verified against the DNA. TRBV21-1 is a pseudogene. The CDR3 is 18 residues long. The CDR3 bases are TGTGCCAGCAGACCAAAGGTTGAGGCGCGGTGGAGCTCCTACGAGCAGTACTTC. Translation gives CASRPKVEARWSSYEQYF.

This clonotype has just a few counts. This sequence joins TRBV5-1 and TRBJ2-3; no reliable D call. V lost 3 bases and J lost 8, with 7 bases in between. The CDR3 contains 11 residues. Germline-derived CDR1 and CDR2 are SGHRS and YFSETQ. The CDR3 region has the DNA TGCGCCAGCAGCTCGAAGGGTACGCAGTATTTT. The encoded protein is CASSSKGTQYF.

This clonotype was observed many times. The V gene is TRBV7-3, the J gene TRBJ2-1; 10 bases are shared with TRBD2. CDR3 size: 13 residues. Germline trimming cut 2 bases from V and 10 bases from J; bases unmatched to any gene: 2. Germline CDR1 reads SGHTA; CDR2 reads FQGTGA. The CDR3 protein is CASSLGTSEEQFF. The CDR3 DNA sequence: TGTGCCAGCAGCTTAGGGACTAGCGAGGAGCAGTTCTTC. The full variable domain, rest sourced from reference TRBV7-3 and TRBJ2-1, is GAGVSQTPSNKVTEKGKYVELRCDPISGHTALYWYRQSLGQGPEFLIYFQGTGAADDSGLPNDRFFAVRPEGSVSTLKIQRTERGDSAVYLCASSLGTSEEQFFGPGTRLTVL.